This passage covers 19 T cell receptor beta chains from one sample sequenced in a study of identifying expanded T cells in peripheral blood. Using immunoSEQ multiplex PCR, the repertoire was profiled, and TCRdb retains in-frame clones only, with some absent. This table has about 100,000 clones, 80% to 90% appearing once. Material: blood. Receptors were obtained from a person aged 18 to 75 in good health.

This sequence joins TRBV11-2 and TRBJ1-6; D gene ambiguous. This CDR3 spans 15 amino acids. Trimming removed 3 bases from V and 3 bases from J, with 9 bases in between. The germline CDR1 and CDR2 sequences are SGHAT and FQNNGV. CDR3 in amino acids: CASSFGVNYNSPLHF. The CDR3 DNA reads TGTGCCAGCAGCTTCGGGGTTAACTATAATTCACCCCTCCACTTT.

The CDR3 DNA reads TGTGCCAGCTCACCACGGCAGCTCCTCGGGGACACTGAAGCTTTCTTT. Translation: CASSPRQLLGDTEAFF. The chain is built from TRBV18 and TRBJ1-1; no reliable D call. This CDR3 contains 16 residues. CDR1 is KGHSH and CDR2 is LQKENI in the germline V gene. V was clipped by 1 base and J by 3 bases, with 15 bases between them.

This chain uses TRBV5-1 with TRBJ2-1; D remains ambiguous. Germline V gene data show CDR1 as SGHRS and CDR2 as YFSETQ. Trimming took 3 bases from V and 4 from J, leaving 5 bases between them. The length of the CDR3 is 12 residues. The CDR3 sequence: CASSSLYNEQFF. Here the CDR3 DNA reads TGCGCCAGCAGCTCACTATACAATGAGCAGTTCTTC.

This chain connects TRBV7-6 to TRBJ1-1; D gene uncertain. This CDR3 contains 13 residues. The V end lost 3 bases, the J end lost 1 base, and 6 bases lay between the germline ends. Looked up from germline, CDR1 is SGHVS and CDR2 is FNYEAQ. The CDR3 protein is CASSFGGNTEAFF. As DNA, the CDR3 is TGTGCCAGCAGCTTCGGAGGGAACACTGAAGCTTTCTTT.

This chain joins TRBV10-3 and TRBJ2-5, with no clear D. This CDR3 comprises 14 residues. Germline CDR1 ENHRY, CDR2 SYGVKD. Trimming cost V 6 bases and J 0 bases, with 11 bases left between them. In DNA, the CDR3 is TGTGCCATCAGCGACCGCGCGGACCAAGAGACCCAGTACTTC. It encodes CAISDRADQETQYF.

This clone was observed a few times. The chain recombines TRBV10-1 with TRBJ1-2; D gene unclear. The CDR3 loop spans 12 amino acids. Germline CDR1 reads WNHNN; CDR2 reads SYGVQD (reference sequence). The V and J ends lost 3 bases and 2 bases respectively, with 4 bases between them. In nucleotides, the CDR3 is TGCGCCAGCAGTGACGGAAACTATGGCTACACCTTC. Its protein is CASSDGNYGYTF.

This clone was detected only once. The chain recombines TRBV5-5 with TRBJ1-5; 8 bases line up with TRBD1. The CDR3 has 16 residues. Germline trimming cut 4 bases from V and 0 bases from J; bases unmatched to any gene: 6. Germline V gene lookup returns CDR1 SGHKS and CDR2 YYEKEE (reference sequence). This chain's CDR3 is CASSTGQGDSNQPQHF. CDR3 DNA: TGTGCCAGCAGCACCGGACAGGGCGATAGCAATCAGCCCCAGCATTTT.

This clone was observed once. The rearrangement links TRBV14 to TRBJ2-1, with D possibly being TRBD2 (5 bases). The CDR3 is made up of 14 amino acids. V lost 4 bases, J lost 10 bases, and 17 bases lay in between. Germline V gene sequence: CDR1 SGHDN, CDR2 FVKESK. CDR3 loop: CASSLGLPRGEQFF. CDR3 sequence (DNA): TGTGCCAGCAGCCTCGGACTCCCCCGCGGGGAGCAGTTCTTC. Combining the CDR3 with reference TRBV14 and TRBJ2-1 gives the whole variable domain EAGVTQFPSHSVIEKGQTVTLRCDPISGHDNLYWYRRVMGKEIKFLLHFVKESKQDESGMPNNRFLAERTGGTYSTLKVQPAELEDSGVYFCASSLGLPRGEQFFGPGTRLTVL.

V usage is TRBV5-1 and J usage is TRBJ2-7; tentatively, D is TRBD2 (5 bases). Germline assignment: CDR1 SGHRS and CDR2 YFSETQ. The V end was cut by 4 bases, the J end by 7 bases, with 18 bases between. The CDR3 length is 14 residues. The CDR3 sequence is CASSPGEGAREQYF. As DNA, the CDR3 is TGCGCCAGCAGCCCGGGCGAGGGTGCGCGAGAGCAGTACTTC.

This clone was observed a handful of times. CDR3 sequence reads: CAISETQGVGSPLHF. The CDR3 region has the DNA TGTGCCATCAGTGAAACCCAGGGTGTTGGATCACCCCTCCACTTT. The V gene is TRBV10-3, the J gene TRBJ1-6, with D possibly being TRBD1 (5 bases). Germline CDR1 reads ENHRY; CDR2 reads SYGVKD. Trimming took off 3 bases at V and 10 bases at J, with 16 bases between the two ends. The CDR3 extends over 15 amino acids.

The chain combines TRBV11-2 with TRBJ2-1; no definite D call. The germline gives CDR1 SGHAT, CDR2 FQNNGV. V was cut by 5 bases and J by 3 bases, with 20 bases left in between. The CDR3 runs to 17 residues. CDR3 sequence: CASSPSRTLNVYNEQFF. In DNA, the CDR3 is TGTGCCAGCAGCCCCTCGCGAACCCTGAACGTCTACAATGAGCAGTTCTTC. The whole variable domain, filled in from reference TRBV11-2 and TRBJ2-1, reads EAGVAQSPRYKIIEKRQSVAFWCNPISGHATLYWYQQILGQGPKLLIQFQNNGVVDDSQLPKDRFSAERLKGVDSTLKIQPAKLEDSAVYLCASSPSRTLNVYNEQFFGPGTRLTVL.

The V and J genes are TRBV9 and TRBJ2-2; D gene uncertain. CDR3 length equals 15 residues. V lost 4 bases and J lost 0, with 10 bases in between. Per the germline V gene, CDR1 is SGDLS and CDR2 is YYNGEE. This CDR3 is CASSPRTSNTGELFF. The CDR3 bases are TGTGCCAGCAGCCCACGGACGTCGAACACCGGGGAGCTGTTTTTT.

This clone is a singleton in its sample. The genes are TRBV11-3 and TRBJ2-7; 9 bases agree with TRBD1. The CDR3 has 15 amino acids. The germline V gene encodes CDR1 SGHNT and CDR2 YENEEA. V trimming: 5 bases; J trimming: 2 bases; junction bases outside the gene matches: 7. CDR3 sequence (DNA): TGTGCCAGCAGCAGAACCGGGACAGGGCCCTACGAGCAGTACTTC. It translates to CASSRTGTGPYEQYF.

This clone appeared once. This rearrangement joins TRBV6-5 to TRBJ1-4, with D maybe TRBD1 (6 bases). Per germline, CDR1 MNHEY and CDR2 SVGAGI. The CDR3 extends over 14 amino acids. Deletions cut 5 bases from V and 5 bases from J, with 12 bases between. The CDR3 DNA is TGTGCCAGCAGTCAACCAGGGGTAAATGAAAAACTGTTTTTT. This sequence encodes CASSQPGVNEKLFF.

The chain links TRBV27 to TRBJ2-7; 8 bases align to TRBD2. The trim removed 5 bases at V and 4 bases at J, leaving 7 bases unmatched. This CDR3 has 14 residues. CDR1 is MNHEY and CDR2 is SMNVEV in the germline V gene (reference sequence). CDR3 amino acids: CASSPVAGGYEQYF. CDR3 DNA: TGTGCCAGCAGTCCCGTGGCGGGGGGTTACGAGCAGTACTTC.

On this clone: Other DNA sequences from this sample encode an identical CDR3 as well. This chain uses TRBV9 with TRBJ2-5; 8 bases agree with TRBD1. The CDR3 spans 14 residues. The germline CDR1 and CDR2 sequences are SGDLS and YYNGEE. Trimming cost V 2 bases and J 5 bases; bases outside gene matches: 5. The DNA for the CDR3 is TGTGCCAGCAGCGTTGGGCAGGGGGCGGAGACCCAGTACTTC. It yields the protein CASSVGQGAETQYF.

This chain uses TRBV7-8 with TRBJ2-7; maybe TRBD2 (7 bases). V dropped 1 base and J dropped 2 bases, with 12 bases sitting between them. This CDR3 is 15 amino acids long. Looked up from germline, CDR1 is SGHVS and CDR2 is FQNEAQ. The CDR3 DNA reads TGTGCCAGCAGCTTAGGCCGGGGGGCCCCCTACGAGCAGTACTTC. It yields the protein CASSLGRGAPYEQYF.

The chain employs TRBV7-9 and TRBJ2-5; D call uncertain. Germline V gives CDR1 SEHNR, CDR2 FQNEAQ (reference sequence). Trimming took 5 bases from V and 5 from J, leaving 12 bases between them. This CDR3 is built from 13 residues. CDR3 in amino acids: CASSPTPHETQYF. CDR3 coding DNA: TGTGCCAGCAGCCCAACCCCGCACGAGACCCAGTACTTC. The entire variable domain, with the rest obtained from reference TRBV7-9 and TRBJ2-5, is as follows: DTGVSQNPRHKITKRGQNVTFRCDPISEHNRLYWYRQTLGQGPEFLTYFQNEAQLEKSRLLSDRFSAERPKGSFSTLEIQRTEQGDSAMYLCASSPTPHETQYFGPGTRLLVL.

The chain recombines TRBV6-7 with TRBJ2-7; D might be TRBD2 (7 bases). TRBV6-7 carries the ORF label, with uncertain function. The germline V and J ends were trimmed by 0 bases and 2 bases, with 11 bases remaining between them. The CDR3 runs 15 residues. CDR3 protein: CASSYSGAGAYEQYF. The CDR3 DNA is TGTGCCAGCAGTTACTCGGGGGCGGGGGCCTACGAGCAGTACTTC.